These 30 T cell receptor beta chains originate from one sample sequenced in a study of T-cell reconstitution after alpha-beta-depleted transplantation in children. Unique molecular identifiers were incorporated when the TCRbeta library was constructed. TCRdb ran MiXCR on the PCR reads and lists one entry per CDR3 protein. The sample lists some 15,000 distinct CDR3 sequences; 4.5% to 6.5% were seen once. Sequencing used PBMCs, obtained before TCRalphabeta/CD19-depleted stem cell transplant. These receptors came from a boy aged 10-17 years with acute lymphoblastic leukemia, due to receive a stem cell transplant.

The table lists this clonotype with many counts. The junction shows a germline mismatch at one end, possibly a read error. The V and J genes are TRBV5-1 and TRBJ1-1; no clear D gene. The CDR3 length is 14 residues. Germline V gives CDR1 SGHRS, CDR2 YFSETQ. The CDR3 sequence is CASNLGSQNTEAFF. The CDR3 nucleotides read TGCGCCAGCAACTTGGGGTCCCAGAACACTGAAGCTTTCTTT.

This clonotype appeared many times. This chain uses TRBV5-1 with TRBJ2-5; D remains unclear. CDR1 is SGHRS, CDR2 YFSETQ, per germline. V was trimmed by 2 bases and J by 1 base, leaving 9 bases between them. The CDR3 covers 14 residues. The CDR3 DNA reads as TGCGCCAGCAGCTTCCCGGAAACCCAAGAGACCCAGTACTTC. This translates into CASSFPETQETQYF.

This clonotype was seen at least ten times. This chain connects TRBV12-3 or TRBV12-4 to TRBJ1-5; TRBD1 is a possible D gene (5 bases). The CDR3 has 15 residues. V lost 3 bases, J lost 5 bases, and 14 bases lay in between. CDR3 in DNA: TGTGCCAGCAGTTTGGCGGGACTTGGGGATCAGCCCCAGCATTTT. Its protein is CASSLAGLGDQPQHF.

At least ten counts were recorded for this clonotype. The rearrangement joins TRBV28 to TRBJ2-1, with 9 bases identical to TRBD1. The CDR3 runs to 14 residues. CDR1 and CDR2 from the germline V gene are MDHEN and SYDVKM. V shed 9 bases and J 6 bases; nucleotides not matched to a gene: 9. The CDR3: CARIYRGLGNEQFF. For the CDR3, the DNA is TGTGCCAGAATTTACAGGGGGCTTGGCAATGAGCAGTTCTTC.

This clonotype was counted ten times or more. The rearrangement links TRBV12-3 or TRBV12-4 to TRBJ1-5, with D unresolved. CDR3 length equals 15 residues. Between the trimmed V and J ends, which lost 5 bases and 2 bases, there was a span of 13 bases. The CDR3 coding sequence is TGTGCCAGCAGTCCCCATCTGAGTGGCAATCAGCCCCAGCATTTT. It yields the protein CASSPHLSGNQPQHF.

This clonotype qualifies as medium-sized. The J gene is TRBJ2-7, the V gene TRBV4-3, with D unclear. V lost 3 bases and J 2 bases, leaving 8 bases between the germline ends. Germline V gives CDR1 LGHNA, CDR2 YSLEER. The length of the CDR3 is 13 residues. Written as DNA, the CDR3 is TGCGCCAGCAGCCAGGGCAGCACCTACGAGCAGTACTTC. This encodes CASSQGSTYEQYF.

Within the sample, this clonotype is medium-sized. The V call is TRBV20-1, the J call TRBJ1-1; D not resolved. Germline V gene lookup returns CDR1 DFQATT and CDR2 SNEGSKA (reference sequence). The CDR3 is made up of 12 amino acids. The V end was cut by 4 bases, the J end by 1 base, with 7 bases between. The CDR3 is CSATFWNTEAFF. CDR3 sequence (DNA): TGCAGTGCTACGTTTTGGAACACTGAAGCTTTCTTT.

This clonotype was observed many times. The chain links TRBV7-9 to TRBJ1-1, with D perhaps TRBD1 (5 bases). Trimming pared 7 bases from V and 7 bases from J, leaving 22 bases between. The CDR3 totals 15 residues. Germline values: CDR1 SEHNR, CDR2 FQNEAQ (reference sequence). The CDR3 sequence: CASTAGTAGRGEAFF. The CDR3 DNA is TGTGCCAGCACCGCCGGGACCGCGGGGCGTGGTGAAGCTTTCTTT.

This clonotype was picked up many times. The rearrangement joins TRBV28 to TRBJ2-5, with D unclear. Trimming removed 6 bases from V and 7 bases from J, with 12 bases in between. Germline loops: CDR1 MDHEN, CDR2 SYDVKM. The CDR3 has 12 residues. CDR3 protein: CASRLALGTQYF. The DNA for the CDR3 is TGTGCCAGCAGATTGGCCCTTGGGACCCAGTACTTC.

This clonotype was detected ten times or more. The gene calls are TRBV6-4 and TRBJ1-5, with D possibly matching TRBD1 (6 bases). Trimming cost V 5 bases and J 2 bases, with 25 bases left between them. CDR1 is MRHNA, CDR2 SNTAGT, per germline. The CDR3 runs 19 residues. The CDR3 protein is CASSRYPVQGGGGNQPQHF. Written as DNA, the CDR3 is TGTGCCAGCAGTCGCTACCCCGTACAGGGAGGAGGGGGCAATCAGCCCCAGCATTTT.

This clonotype appeared many times. The rearrangement uses TRBV12-3 or TRBV12-4 and TRBJ2-5; 7 bases line up with TRBD1. The CDR3 contains 14 residues. V lost 3 bases, J lost 7 bases, and 8 bases stayed unmatched. The CDR3 DNA follows: TGTGCCAGCAGTTTCAACAGGGGCGCCGGGACCCAGTACTTC. Its translation: CASSFNRGAGTQYF.

This clonotype was counted many times. As DNA, the CDR3 is TGTGCCACCAGCAGATGGGGGGCGGGAGTTCAAGAGACCCAGTACTTC. This gives the protein CATSRWGAGVQETQYF. This chain joins TRBV15 and TRBJ2-5, with D possibly TRBD2 on 7 matching bases. The V gene lost 2 bases and the J gene lost 2 bases, with 15 bases spanning the gap. Germline CDR1 reads LNHNV; CDR2 reads YYDKDF (reference sequence). The CDR3 totals 16 residues. The variable domain in full, with the rest retrieved from reference TRBV15 and TRBJ2-5, is DAMVIQNPRYQVTQFGKPVTLSCSQTLNHNVMYWYQQKSSQAPKLLFHYYDKDFNNEADTPDNFQSRRPNTSFCFLDIRSPGLGDTAMYLCATSRWGAGVQETQYFGPGTRLLVL.

The table lists this clonotype with many counts. The rearrangement uses TRBV6-2 or TRBV6-3 and TRBJ2-1; D ambiguous. Per the germline V gene, CDR1 is MNHEY and CDR2 is SVGEGT. V was trimmed by 7 bases and J by 7 bases, leaving 23 bases between them. The CDR3 is 16 residues long. DNA for the CDR3: TGTGCCAGCACCGCAGTTAGGTCGGCATTTAGAAATGAGCAGTTCTTC. Translated: CASTAVRSAFRNEQFF.

This clonotype was seen at least ten times. The chain combines TRBV6-2 or TRBV6-3 with TRBJ2-1; TRBD2 aligns across 8 bases. Germline V gene lookup returns CDR1 MNHEY and CDR2 SVGEGT. The CDR3 is 11 amino acids. J lost 14 bases, V lost 2 bases, and 2 bases had no gene match. This CDR3 reads CASSYGTRKFF. The CDR3 nucleotides are TGTGCCAGCAGTTACGGGACTAGAAAGTTCTTC.

This clonotype appeared many times. The chain carries TRBV5-1 and TRBJ2-7; D is perhaps TRBD1 or TRBD2 (5 bases each). The CDR3 extends over 13 amino acids. Germline values: CDR1 SGHRS, CDR2 YFSETQ. Trimming took 3 bases from V and 6 from J, leaving 13 bases between them. DNA for the CDR3: TGCGCCAGCAGCTCGGGACCCTTCTCCGAGCAGTACTTC. Translated: CASSSGPFSEQYF.

By share, this clonotype ranks as medium-sized (0.01 to 0.1%). The J gene is TRBJ2-5, the V gene TRBV7-2; no clear D gene. V dropped 5 bases and J dropped 2 bases, with 15 bases sitting between them. Germline-derived CDR1 and CDR2 are SGHTA and FQGNSA. There are 15 residues in the CDR3. CDR3: CASSRRWPEQETQYF. CDR3 nucleotides: TGTGCCAGCAGCCGACGGTGGCCAGAACAAGAGACCCAGTACTTC.

This clonotype was found many times. This chain joins TRBV11-2 and TRBJ2-3; D ambiguous. Trimming left V 6 bases short and J 5 bases short, with 9 bases between. Germline V CDR1 and CDR2: SGHAT, FQNNGV. This CDR3 is built from 12 residues. The CDR3 reads CASSLGEDTQYF. Here the CDR3 DNA reads TGTGCCAGCAGTCTAGGAGAAGATACGCAGTATTTT.

This clonotype was counted at least ten times. CDR3 sequence: CAILGQGAWNEQFF. DNA for the CDR3: TGTGCCATCCTCGGGCAGGGGGCTTGGAATGAGCAGTTCTTC. The V and J genes are TRBV10-3 and TRBJ2-1; TRBD1 matches at 8 bases. Germline V CDR1 and CDR2: ENHRY, SYGVKD. The CDR3 loop spans 14 amino acids. The J segment lost 7 bases and the V segment lost 8 bases, leaving 10 bases of the junction unmatched.

This clonotype was picked up many times. The CDR3 region has the DNA TGTGCCAGCAGCCCCCTCCCGGGACTGGCTTTTTTTGAGCAGTTCTTC. Protein product: CASSPLPGLAFFEQFF. This chain joins TRBV7-2 and TRBJ2-1, with TRBD2 as a possible D gene (6 bases). Trimming pared 5 bases from V and 9 bases from J, leaving 23 bases between. The CDR3 is 16 residues long. Per germline, CDR1 SGHTA and CDR2 FQGNSA.

In its sample, this clonotype was seen many times. The chain recombines TRBV12-3 or TRBV12-4 with TRBJ2-6, with 7 bases fitting TRBD1. Trimming cost V 6 bases and J 4 bases; bases outside gene matches: 18. This CDR3 is built from 19 residues. CDR3: CASSPFWDSAIFGANVLTF. Written as DNA, the CDR3 is TGTGCCAGCAGCCCCTTTTGGGACAGCGCAATCTTCGGGGCCAACGTCCTGACTTTC.

This clonotype occurred many times. This chain uses TRBV6-5 with TRBJ2-7; 10 bases align to TRBD1. CDR3 length equals 16 residues. Germline lookup yields CDR1 MNHEY and CDR2 SVGAGI. J gave up 3 bases and V 6 bases, and 11 bases lay outside the gene matches. CDR3 sequence: CASSPTLRDRGYEQYF. CDR3 DNA sequence: TGTGCCAGCAGCCCCACACTCCGGGACAGGGGCTACGAGCAGTACTTC.

The V and J genes are TRBV3-1 and TRBJ2-1, with TRBD2 matching over 9 bases. Losses at the gene ends were 6 bases for V and 6 bases for J; bases not matched to a gene: 9. This CDR3 is built from 15 residues. The germline V gene encodes CDR1 LGHDT and CDR2 YNNKEL (reference sequence). CDR3 in DNA: TGTGCCAGCAGTCGGGGTGGGACTAGCCTCAATGAGCAGTTCTTC. As protein: CASSRGGTSLNEQFF.

This clonotype has a count of ten or more. The V gene is TRBV10-3, the J gene TRBJ1-4; D call uncertain. The germline V gene has CDR1 ENHRY and CDR2 SYGVKD. This CDR3 contains 11 residues. V was clipped by 10 bases and J by 8 bases, with 11 bases between them. CDR3 nucleotides: TGTGCCACTGCCTACAGCGAAAAACTGTTTTTT. It translates to CATAYSEKLFF.

The V call is TRBV7-6, the J call TRBJ2-3; possible D gene TRBD2, 6 bases. V was clipped by 1 base and J by 3 bases, with 11 bases between them. Germline-derived CDR1 and CDR2 are SGHVS and FNYEAQ. The CDR3 is 15 amino acids. The CDR3 sequence: CASSLGREWTDTQYF. For the CDR3, the DNA is TGTGCCAGCAGCTTAGGACGGGAGTGGACAGATACGCAGTATTTT.

This clonotype was counted at least ten times. This chain joins TRBV14 and TRBJ2-2; no clear D gene. The CDR3 covers 10 residues. Germline V gene lookup returns CDR1 SGHDN and CDR2 FVKESK. V was trimmed by 4 bases and J by 8 bases, leaving 2 bases between them. CDR3 sequence reads: CASSPGELFF. The DNA for the CDR3 is TGTGCCAGCAGCCCAGGGGAGCTGTTTTTT.

This clonotype was observed at least ten times. This chain connects TRBV25-1 to TRBJ2-5; TRBD2 matches at 8 bases. Trimming cost V 3 bases and J 3 bases; bases outside gene matches: 6. This CDR3 spans 15 amino acids. Germline-derived CDR1 and CDR2 are MGHDK and SYGVNS. In nucleotides, the CDR3 is TGTGCCAGCAGTGAGTCGACTAGCGCAAAAGAGACCCAGTACTTC. Protein product: CASSESTSAKETQYF.

This clonotype rates as medium-sized. This rearrangement joins TRBV29-1 to TRBJ2-7; D possibly corresponds to TRBD2 (5 bases). Germline V gene data show CDR1 as SQVTM and CDR2 as ANQGSEA. The CDR3 sequence is 12 residues long. The ends were cut back, 4 bases at V and 0 bases at J, with 7 bases in the middle. DNA for the CDR3: TGCAGCGTTGGAGGGAACTCCTACGAGCAGTACTTC. Translation: CSVGGNSYEQYF.

This clonotype was counted ten times or more. The genes are TRBV7-2 and TRBJ1-1; D might be TRBD1 (5 bases). V was clipped by 5 bases and J by 4 bases, with 14 bases between them. The germline CDR1 and CDR2 sequences are SGHTA and FQGNSA. This CDR3 spans 14 amino acids. The CDR3 sequence: CASSASGQSTEAFF. CDR3 nucleotides: TGTGCCAGCAGCGCTTCGGGGCAGAGCACTGAAGCTTTCTTT.

The table lists this clonotype with many counts. The chain couples TRBV25-1 to TRBJ2-7; possibly TRBD1 or TRBD2 for D (5 bases each). V lost 4 bases and J lost 0, with 13 bases in between. CDR1 is MGHDK, CDR2 SYGVNS, per germline. The CDR3 sequence is 15 residues long. The CDR3 region has the DNA TGTGCCAGCAGTGGATGGCCAGGGAGCTCCTACGAGCAGTACTTC. Its translation is CASSGWPGSSYEQYF.

This clonotype has at least ten counts. The DNA of the CDR3 is TGTGCCAGCAGCCGAACAGGGGGCTACTACGAGCAGTACTTC. This codes for CASSRTGGYYEQYF. The chain carries TRBV3-1 and TRBJ2-7; 9 bases line up with TRBD1. The CDR3 totals 14 residues. Germline values: CDR1 LGHDT, CDR2 YNNKEL (reference sequence). V lost 4 bases, J lost 3 bases, and 4 bases stayed unmatched.